A single sample gave rise to the 10 T cell receptor beta chains below, sequenced in a study of follicular helper T cells after annual influenza vaccination. As for time point: 2015-2016 season, pre-vaccination. Repertoires were generated with immunoSEQ multiplex PCR, while TCRdb's copy carries only in-frame clones and drops some. The top ten clones hold more than 1.5% of a sample with some 9,800 clones, roughly 85% of them seen once. The input for sequencing was CXCR5+ CD38- circulating T follicular helper cells from blood, taken on the day of influenza vaccination. Subset denoted: circulating Tfh, non-naive CD4+CXCR5+PD-1+ (ICOS+CD38+ or ICOS-CD38-). The receptors were sampled from an adult who received the influenza vaccine.

The chain is built from TRBV30 and TRBJ1-4; a possible D gene is TRBD1 (6 bases). V lost 3 bases and J 8 bases, leaving 19 bases between the germline ends. Looked up from germline, CDR1 is GTSNPN and CDR2 is SVGIG (reference sequence). The CDR3 consists of 15 residues. DNA of the CDR3: TGTGCCTGGAGCCCTAAGGACAGTGGAAAGGAAAAACTGTTTTTT. Amino acid sequence: CAWSPKDSGKEKLFF.

The V call is TRBV7-8, the J call TRBJ2-7, with D possibly being TRBD2 (5 bases). Germline CDR1 and CDR2: SGHVS and FQNEAQ. Between the trimmed V and J ends, which lost 2 bases and 4 bases, there was a span of 15 bases. This CDR3 has 15 amino acids. As DNA, the CDR3 is TGTGCCAGCAGCTTACGTCCGGGAAGAGAGTACGAGCAGTACTTC. Translating it yields CASSLRPGREYEQYF.

This chain links TRBV20-1 with TRBJ1-2; D is unresolved. The CDR3 is 10 amino acids. The V and J ends lost 6 bases and 6 bases respectively, with 8 bases between them. Germline V gene lookup returns CDR1 DFQATT and CDR2 SNEGSKA (reference sequence). CDR3: CSARVNGYTF. In DNA form, the CDR3 reads TGCAGTGCCCGTGTAAATGGCTACACCTTC.

The table lists this clone with a count of one. The genes are TRBV5-1 and TRBJ2-1; D ambiguous. The V end was cut by 7 bases, the J end by 0 bases, with 11 bases between. Germline lookup yields CDR1 SGHRS and CDR2 YFSETQ. The CDR3 length is 14 residues. As DNA, the CDR3 is TGCGCCAGCTGGAGTGGAAGCTCCTACAATGAGCAGTTCTTC. This translates into CASWSGSSYNEQFF.

This clone was recorded once. CDR3 in DNA: TGTGCCAGCAGTTTACTCGGGGCAGGGTACGGGGAGCAGTTCTTC. It specifies CASSLLGAGYGEQFF. The rearrangement links TRBV27 to TRBJ2-1, with D tentatively TRBD1 or TRBD2 (5 bases each). Germline V gene data show CDR1 as MNHEY and CDR2 as SMNVEV (reference sequence). CDR3 length equals 15 residues. The V and J ends lost 2 bases and 10 bases respectively, with 18 bases between them.

The sample holds one count of this clone. This chain uses TRBV28 with TRBJ1-1; D might be TRBD1 (6 bases). This CDR3 is 16 amino acids long. V was trimmed by 6 bases and J by 1 base, leaving 18 bases between them. Germline lookup yields CDR1 MDHEN and CDR2 SYDVKM. CDR3: CASSSLLGGANTEAFF. Written as DNA, the CDR3 is TGTGCCAGCAGCTCACTCCTGGGGGGGGCGAACACTGAAGCTTTCTTT.

The rearrangement uses TRBV5-4 and TRBJ2-1, with 7 bases matching TRBD2. Germline values: CDR1 SGHNT, CDR2 YYREEE (reference sequence). This CDR3 is 16 amino acids long. J lost 4 bases, V lost 4 bases, and 11 bases had no gene match. For the CDR3, the DNA is TGTGCCAGCAGCCCCAGGGCGGGAGAGGGGTACAATGAGCAGTTCTTC. Its translation is CASSPRAGEGYNEQFF.

V gene TRBV12-5 combines with J gene TRBJ2-5; no reliable D call. Germline loops: CDR1 LGHNT, CDR2 FRNRAP. This CDR3 region has 14 residues. Trimming removed 4 bases from V and 8 bases from J, with 17 bases in between. The CDR3 bases are TGTGCTAGTGGTTCCCCGGACGTATTAAACACCCAGTACTTC. Its translation is CASGSPDVLNTQYF.

The chain has TRBV29-1 and TRBJ2-7; perhaps TRBD2 as D (6 bases). The CDR3 is 13 residues long. From germline, CDR1 is SQVTM and CDR2 ANQGSEA. The V gene lost 5 bases and the J gene lost 6 bases, with 17 bases spanning the gap. CDR3: CSVLPQLGGEQYF. The DNA for the CDR3 is TGCAGCGTTTTACCCCAGTTGGGGGGCGAGCAGTACTTC.

V gene TRBV5-8 combines with J gene TRBJ2-3, with a tentative D call TRBD1 (5 bases). This CDR3 has 15 residues. V lost 5 bases, J lost 2 bases, and 15 bases lay in between. From germline, CDR1 is SGHTS and CDR2 YDEGEE. The CDR3 is CASRSRQPNTDTQYF. The DNA of the CDR3 is TGTGCCAGCAGATCCCGACAGCCCAACACAGATACGCAGTATTTT.